This entry lists 22 T cell receptor beta chains sequenced from one sample in a study of shared clonotypes between healthy human individuals. Clones were sequenced by immunoSEQ multiplex PCR, and TCRdb holds only the in-frame ones, with some missing. The repertoire holds 300,000 or so clones, with approximately 79% as singletons. The sample consisted of memory CD4+ T cells sorted from blood. Subset: CD45RA-negative fraction. These receptors were taken from a man aged 30 to 39 in good health.

This chain connects TRBV28 to TRBJ1-2; D ambiguous. This CDR3 comprises 14 residues. The germline V gene encodes CDR1 MDHEN and CDR2 SYDVKM. The V gene lost 3 bases and the J gene lost 4 bases, with 12 bases spanning the gap. The CDR3 region has the DNA TGTGCCAGCAGTTTGAACGGGCGTCTCTATGGCTACACCTTC. Translating it yields CASSLNGRLYGYTF.

This rearrangement joins TRBV7-9 to TRBJ2-7; D is perhaps TRBD2 (6 bases). The length of the CDR3 is 14 residues. Germline-derived CDR1 and CDR2 are SEHNR and FQNEAQ (reference sequence). The V end was cut by 5 bases, the J end by 1 base, with 12 bases between. The CDR3 bases are TGTGCCAGCAGCCCCGGGACTCCTTCCTACGAGCAGTACTTC. Its protein product is CASSPGTPSYEQYF.

A note on this clone: In the same sample, other DNA sequences code for this CDR3. The gene calls are TRBV11-2 and TRBJ2-5, with D tentatively TRBD2 (5 bases). Germline lookup yields CDR1 SGHAT and CDR2 FQNNGV. The CDR3 consists of 12 residues. V was clipped by 1 base and J by 5 bases, with 5 bases between them. CDR3 in amino acids: CASSLGRETQYF. The CDR3 DNA reads TGTGCCAGCAGCTTAGGGAGGGAGACCCAGTACTTC.

The chain couples TRBV5-4 to TRBJ1-5; D may be TRBD1 (5 bases). The CDR3 loop spans 16 amino acids. Germline CDR1 SGHNT, CDR2 YYREEE (reference sequence). Between the trimmed V and J ends, which lost 4 bases and 0 bases, there was a span of 14 bases. Here the CDR3 DNA reads TGTGCCAGCAGCATAGCAGGGTCGGATAGCAATCAGCCCCAGCATTTT. It encodes CASSIAGSDSNQPQHF.

This clone showed up just once. The chain combines TRBV6-5 with TRBJ2-7; 11 bases are shared with TRBD2. Germline V gene data show CDR1 as MNHEY and CDR2 as SVGAGI. CDR3 length equals 13 residues. The junction had 5 bases not matched to a gene; V was cut back by 10 bases and J by 3 bases. CDR3 sequence reads: CATQTSGSYEQYF. Written as DNA, the CDR3 is TGTGCCACCCAAACTAGCGGGAGCTACGAGCAGTACTTC.

This clone occurred once. The gene calls are TRBV5-6 and TRBJ1-2; the match to TRBD1 covers 8 bases. This CDR3 is 15 amino acids long. The V segment lost 4 bases and the J segment 7 bases; nucleotides outside the gene matches: 12. Germline values: CDR1 SGHDT, CDR2 YYEEEE. CDR3 protein: CASSHTDRVSLGYTF. The CDR3 nucleotides are TGTGCCAGCAGCCATACGGACAGGGTCTCTCTTGGCTACACCTTC.

This clone showed up just a few times. The CDR3, as DNA: TGTGCCAGCAGAGGGACCGCCTACGAGCAGTACTTC. Protein sequence: CASRGTAYEQYF. V is TRBV11-1 and J is TRBJ2-7; either TRBD1 or TRBD2 may supply D (5 bases each). The CDR3 has 12 residues. Trimming shortened V by 6 bases and J by 2 bases, and 8 bases separated the two germline ends. The germline V gene has CDR1 SGHAT and CDR2 FQDESV (reference sequence).

The V gene is TRBV6-5, the J gene TRBJ2-4; D is perhaps TRBD1 (6 bases). The V gene's germline CDR1 is MNHEY and CDR2 SVGAGI. V lost 6 bases to trimming and J lost 0 bases, with 12 bases between them. The CDR3 is 15 residues long. The CDR3 region is CASSPDSAAKNIQYF. CDR3 in DNA: TGTGCCAGCAGCCCGGACAGCGCAGCCAAAAACATTCAGTACTTC.

This chain uses TRBV29-1 with TRBJ2-2; 8 nucleotides line up with TRBD2. After removal of 6 bases from V and 11 bases from J, the junction contained 17 bases not matched to a gene. Germline V CDR1 and CDR2: SQVTM, ANQGSEA. The CDR3 covers 15 residues. The CDR3 DNA sequence: TGCAGCGTGGGGGGTGGGGCGCGAACTAGCGGAGAGCTGTTTTTT. Translation: CSVGGGARTSGELFF.

V gene TRBV7-9 combines with J gene TRBJ1-1, with D unclear. CDR3 size: 13 residues. Per germline, CDR1 SEHNR and CDR2 FQNEAQ (reference sequence). Trimming removed 0 bases from V and 10 bases from J, with 12 bases in between. DNA of the CDR3: TGTGCCAGCAGCTTAGCTTGGGAATCGGCAGCTTTCTTT. This gives the protein CASSLAWESAAFF.

This clone was picked up one time. The chain combines TRBV7-9 with TRBJ1-2; D unclear. Germline CDR1 reads SEHNR; CDR2 reads FQNEAQ (reference sequence). The CDR3 loop spans 14 amino acids. With 5 bases removed from V and 3 bases from J, the gap between germline ends came to 13 bases. The CDR3: CASSPAGSHYGYTF. CDR3 DNA: TGTGCCAGCAGCCCGGCGGGGAGCCACTATGGCTACACCTTC.

The chain has TRBV4-2 and TRBJ1-5; perhaps TRBD1 as D (6 bases). V was shortened by 3 bases and J by 2 bases, with 17 bases between the two germline ends. Germline CDR1 LGHNA, CDR2 YNFKEQ. The CDR3 length is 17 residues. CDR3 in DNA: TGTGCCAGCAGCCAGGGGGCCTCCGGGGTGCGCAATCAGCCCCAGCATTTT. Amino acids: CASSQGASGVRNQPQHF.

The chain couples TRBV7-3 to TRBJ2-1; the D call may be TRBD1 or TRBD2 (5 bases each). CDR3 length equals 16 residues. Germline CDR1 is SGHTA and CDR2 is FQGTGA. The V end lost 2 bases, the J end lost 6 bases, and 17 bases lay between the germline ends. The CDR3 region is CASSLGSQGLGNEQFF. CDR3 DNA: TGTGCCAGCAGCTTAGGGAGTCAGGGTCTGGGCAATGAGCAGTTCTTC.

The chain links TRBV11-3 to TRBJ1-3; TRBD1 is a possible D gene (6 bases). Germline V gene lookup returns CDR1 SGHNT and CDR2 YENEEA. Trimming left V 11 bases short and J 1 base short, with 12 bases between. This CDR3 region has 13 residues. CDR3 DNA: TGTGCCCGTGGAGGGGGGTCTGGAAACACCATATATTTT. It is translated as CARGGGSGNTIYF.

The chain carries TRBV2 and TRBJ2-3; no definite D call. The ends were cut back, 0 bases at V and 1 base at J, with 11 bases in the middle. The CDR3 runs 16 residues. Per the germline V gene, CDR1 is SNHLY and CDR2 is FYNNEI. For the CDR3, the DNA is TGTGCCAGCAGTGAAGCTGGAAACCGGGGCACAGATACGCAGTATTTT. Its protein is CASSEAGNRGTDTQYF.

This sequence joins TRBV4-1 and TRBJ2-3; perhaps TRBD2 as D (5 bases). The V end was cut by 0 bases, the J end by 2 bases, with 15 bases between. CDR1 is MGHRA and CDR2 is YSYEKL in the germline V gene. CDR3 length: 17 amino acids. The CDR3 region is CASSQDPPGGPTDTQYF. In nucleotides, the CDR3 is TGCGCCAGCAGCCAAGATCCTCCCGGAGGACCCACAGATACGCAGTATTTT.

J is TRBJ2-5 and V is TRBV7-2; D is uncertain. V gave up 1 base and J gave up 1 base, with 10 bases separating them. The CDR3 is 15 residues long. CDR1 is SGHTA and CDR2 is FQGNSA in the germline V gene. The CDR3 nucleotides read TGTGCCAGCAGCTTAGAAGGCGGTCCCCAAGAGACCCAGTACTTC. As protein: CASSLEGGPQETQYF.

V gene TRBV11-2 combines with J gene TRBJ1-1; no clear D. The CDR3 spans 14 residues. V was cut by 1 base and J by 3 bases, with 9 bases left in between. The germline gives CDR1 SGHAT, CDR2 FQNNGV. The CDR3 reads CASSLVGSDTEAFF. The CDR3 DNA sequence: TGTGCCAGCAGCTTAGTAGGGTCGGACACTGAAGCTTTCTTT.

The chain joins TRBV5-5 to TRBJ2-2; no firm D call. Trimming took 3 bases from V and 1 from J, leaving 10 bases between them. The CDR3 loop spans 15 amino acids. Germline CDR1 reads SGHKS; CDR2 reads YYEKEE (reference sequence). The CDR3 bases are TGTGCCAGCAGCTCCCCGCCAGGGAACACCGGGGAGCTGTTTTTT. As protein: CASSSPPGNTGELFF. The whole variable domain, filled in from reference TRBV5-5 and TRBJ2-2, reads DAGVTQSPTHLIKTRGQQVTLRCSPISGHKSVSWYQQVLGQGPQFIFQYYEKEERGRGNFPDRFSARQFPNYSSELNVNALLLGDSALYLCASSSPPGNTGELFFGEGSRLTVL.

This clone has just one count. The V call is TRBV5-1, the J call TRBJ1-4; a possible D gene is TRBD1 (5 bases). Germline V lookup: CDR1 SGHRS, CDR2 YFSETQ. This CDR3 has 15 amino acids. The V and J ends lost 1 base and 8 bases respectively, with 15 bases between them. The CDR3 sequence: CASSLMPQGGEKLFF. CDR3 sequence (DNA): TGCGCCAGCAGCTTGATGCCGCAGGGAGGGGAAAAACTGTTTTTT.

The CDR3 loop is CASRIGTGGEEKLFF. CDR3 DNA sequence: TGTGCCAGCAGGATAGGGACAGGGGGCGAAGAAAAACTGTTTTTT. The chain is built from TRBV2 and TRBJ1-4; 12 nucleotides align to TRBD1. In germline, CDR1 is SNHLY, CDR2 FYNNEI. V lost 6 bases, J lost 8 bases, and 7 bases stayed unmatched. The CDR3 length is 15 residues.

The J gene is TRBJ2-1, the V gene TRBV2; D not certain. The CDR3 is 13 residues long. Trimming removed 3 bases from V and 4 bases from J, with 7 bases in between. The germline CDR1 and CDR2 sequences are SNHLY and FYNNEI. The CDR3, as DNA: TGTGCCAGCAGTGAGATTACTTACAATGAGCAGTTCTTC. Amino acids: CASSEITYNEQFF.